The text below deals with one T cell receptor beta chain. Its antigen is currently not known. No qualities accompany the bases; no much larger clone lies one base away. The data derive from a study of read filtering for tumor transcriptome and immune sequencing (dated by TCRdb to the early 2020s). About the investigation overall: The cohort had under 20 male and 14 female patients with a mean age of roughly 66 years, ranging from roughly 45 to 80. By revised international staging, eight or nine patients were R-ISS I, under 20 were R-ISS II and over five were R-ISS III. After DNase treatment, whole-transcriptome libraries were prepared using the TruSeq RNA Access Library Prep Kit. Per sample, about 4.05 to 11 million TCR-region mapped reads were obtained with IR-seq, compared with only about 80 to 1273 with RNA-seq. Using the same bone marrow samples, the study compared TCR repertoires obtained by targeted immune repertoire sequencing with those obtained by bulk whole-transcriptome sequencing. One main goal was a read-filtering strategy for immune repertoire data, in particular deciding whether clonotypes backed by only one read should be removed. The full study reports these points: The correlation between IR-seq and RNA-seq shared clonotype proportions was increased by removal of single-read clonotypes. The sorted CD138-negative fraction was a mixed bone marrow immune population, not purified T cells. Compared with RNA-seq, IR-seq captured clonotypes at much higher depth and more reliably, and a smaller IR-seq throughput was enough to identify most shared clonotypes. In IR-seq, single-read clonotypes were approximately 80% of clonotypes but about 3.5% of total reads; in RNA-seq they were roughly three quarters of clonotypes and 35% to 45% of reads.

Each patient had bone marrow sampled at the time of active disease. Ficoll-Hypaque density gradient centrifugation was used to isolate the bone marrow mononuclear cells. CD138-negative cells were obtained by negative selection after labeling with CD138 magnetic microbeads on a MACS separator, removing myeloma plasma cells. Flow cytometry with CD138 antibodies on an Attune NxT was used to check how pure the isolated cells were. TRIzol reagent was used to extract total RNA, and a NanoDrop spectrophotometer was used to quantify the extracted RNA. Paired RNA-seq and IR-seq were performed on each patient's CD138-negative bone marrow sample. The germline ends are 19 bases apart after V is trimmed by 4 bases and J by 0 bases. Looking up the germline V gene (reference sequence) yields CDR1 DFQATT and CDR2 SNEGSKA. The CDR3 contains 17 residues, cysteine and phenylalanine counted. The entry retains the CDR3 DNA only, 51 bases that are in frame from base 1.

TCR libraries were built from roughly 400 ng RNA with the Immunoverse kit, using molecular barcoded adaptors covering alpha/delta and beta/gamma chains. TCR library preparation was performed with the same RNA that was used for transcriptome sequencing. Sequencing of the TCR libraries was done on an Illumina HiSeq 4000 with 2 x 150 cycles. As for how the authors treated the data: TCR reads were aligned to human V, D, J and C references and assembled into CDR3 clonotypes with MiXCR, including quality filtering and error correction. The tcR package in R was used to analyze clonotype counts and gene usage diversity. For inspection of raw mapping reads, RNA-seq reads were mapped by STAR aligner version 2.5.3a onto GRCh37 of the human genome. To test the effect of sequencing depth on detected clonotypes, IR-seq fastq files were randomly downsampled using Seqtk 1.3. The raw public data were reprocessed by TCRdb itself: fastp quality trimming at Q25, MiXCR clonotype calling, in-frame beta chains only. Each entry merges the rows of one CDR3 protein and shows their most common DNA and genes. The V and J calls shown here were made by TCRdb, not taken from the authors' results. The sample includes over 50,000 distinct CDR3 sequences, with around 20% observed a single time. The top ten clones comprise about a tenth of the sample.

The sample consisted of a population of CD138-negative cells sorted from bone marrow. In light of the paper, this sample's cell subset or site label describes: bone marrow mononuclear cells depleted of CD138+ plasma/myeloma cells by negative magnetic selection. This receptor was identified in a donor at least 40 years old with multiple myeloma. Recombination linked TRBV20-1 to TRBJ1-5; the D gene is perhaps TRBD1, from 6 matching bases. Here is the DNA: TGCAGTGCTATCCCGGGACACGGGGGCTTTAGCAATCAGCCCCAGCATTTT. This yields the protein CSAIPGHGGFSNQPQHF.